This T cell receptor beta chain was profiled in a study of OX40 agonist ivuxolimab in advanced cancers. The table came from immunoSEQ multiplex PCR; TCRdb's copy has only in-frame clones and leaves some out. The sample shows tens of thousands of clones, 80% to 95% of them seen only once. Per the germline V gene, CDR1 is MNHEY and CDR2 is SVGAGI. CDR3 size: 15 residues. Trimming cost V 4 bases and J 5 bases; bases outside gene matches: 9. The receptor's source is an adult with an advanced solid tumor such as melanoma, head and neck, liver or kidney cancer. This chain connects TRBV6-5 to TRBJ2-5; 8 bases are shared with TRBD2. Material: CD4+ or CD8+ T cells sorted from blood, obtained in a trial of the OX40 agonist ivuxolimab. CDR3 sequence reads: CASSSRTSLGETQYF. As DNA, the CDR3 is TGTGCCAGCAGTTCCCGGACTAGCCTCGGGGAGACCCAGTACTTC.